Listed here are 28 T cell receptor beta chains from one sample, sequenced in a study of shared clonotypes between healthy human individuals. TCRdb's copy holds only in-frame clones and misses some; the assay was immunoSEQ multiplex PCR. The profile covers about 1.1 million clones, with around 77% appearing a single time and 0.85% to 1% taken by the ten largest. Sequencing used memory CD4+ T cells from PBMCs. Indicated subset: CD45RA-negative fraction. The receptors shown here come from a man aged 18 to 30 in good health. Some clones in this sample may be carry-over from other donors' samples.

This clone came up a few times. The V gene is TRBV2, the J gene TRBJ2-5; D might be TRBD1 or TRBD2, each matching 5 bases. The CDR3 runs 15 residues. V lost 7 bases and J lost 3, with 18 bases in between. Germline V gives CDR1 SNHLY, CDR2 FYNNEI. CDR3 protein: CASTLGRDGEETQYF. The CDR3 DNA reads TGTGCCAGCACCCTAGGTCGGGACGGAGAAGAGACCCAGTACTTC.

This clone is a singleton in its sample. The CDR3 coding sequence is TGTGCCAGCAGCCAAGAATCAGCTGGCAACTACGAGCAGTACTTC. Amino acid sequence: CASSQESAGNYEQYF. The rearrangement joins TRBV14 to TRBJ2-7; D gene uncertain. Germline V gene data show CDR1 as SGHDN and CDR2 as FVKESK. The CDR3 loop spans 15 amino acids. V was shortened by 0 bases and J by 3 bases, with 12 bases between the two germline ends.

The chain recombines TRBV2 with TRBJ2-5; unclear D gene. V was trimmed by 1 base and J by 1 base, leaving 13 bases between them. Per the germline V gene, CDR1 is SNHLY and CDR2 is FYNNEI. The CDR3 runs to 16 residues. The CDR3 spells CASSEEGSYSQETQYF. As DNA, the CDR3 is TGTGCCAGCAGTGAAGAGGGTAGCTACTCCCAAGAGACCCAGTACTTC.

The chain has TRBV7-2 and TRBJ2-2; tentative D call: TRBD1 (6 bases). CDR3 length: 15 amino acids. The ends were cut back, 4 bases at V and 4 bases at J, with 13 bases in the middle. Germline CDR1 reads SGHTA; CDR2 reads FQGNSA. As DNA, the CDR3 is TGTGCCAGCAGCTCCTACAGGGTTGGCACCGGGGAGCTGTTTTTT. This gives the protein CASSSYRVGTGELFF. The full variable domain, completed using reference TRBV7-2 and TRBJ2-2, is GAGVSQSPSNKVTEKGKDVELRCDPISGHTALYWYRQSLGQGLEFLIYFQGNSAPDKSGLPSDRFSAERTGGSVSTLTIQRTQQEDSAVYLCASSSYRVGTGELFFGEGSRLTVL.

This clone came up a few times. This chain uses TRBV7-2 with TRBJ2-1; D uncertain. Germline CDR1 reads SGHTA; CDR2 reads FQGNSA. The CDR3 sequence is 16 residues long. V gave up 1 base and J gave up 0 bases, with 10 bases separating them. CDR3 in amino acids: CASSLVAGNSYNEQFF. The CDR3 DNA sequence: TGTGCCAGCAGCTTAGTGGCAGGAAACTCCTACAATGAGCAGTTCTTC.

The chain recombines TRBV7-2 with TRBJ2-1, with 9 positions matching TRBD1. This CDR3 has 12 amino acids. Germline CDR1 and CDR2: SGHTA and FQGNSA. J gave up 9 bases and V 5 bases, and 2 bases lay outside the gene matches. The CDR3, as DNA: TGTGCCAGCAGCCGGGACAGGGCTGAGCAGTTCTTC. Its protein product is CASSRDRAEQFF.

The chain carries TRBV27 and TRBJ2-3, with TRBD1 matching 8 bases. The V gene's germline CDR1 is MNHEY and CDR2 SMNVEV (reference sequence). Losses at the gene ends were 3 bases for V and 5 bases for J; bases not matched to a gene: 7. The CDR3 is made up of 15 amino acids. The CDR3 nucleotides are TGTGCCAGCAGTTTGATGACAGGGGCAGTAGATACGCAGTATTTT. This gives the protein CASSLMTGAVDTQYF.

The V call is TRBV7-2, the J call TRBJ2-1, with TRBD2 as a possible D gene (6 bases). V was clipped by 2 bases and J by 4 bases, with 15 bases between them. The CDR3 contains 16 residues. Germline CDR1 reads SGHTA; CDR2 reads FQGNSA. The CDR3 loop is CASSLWPSAPYNEQFF. In DNA, the CDR3 is TGTGCCAGCAGCTTATGGCCTAGCGCCCCTTACAATGAGCAGTTCTTC.

The DNA for the CDR3 is TGTGCCAGCAGCTTAGTGAGCTCGAACACTGAAGCTTTCTTT. Its translation is CASSLVSSNTEAFF. This sequence joins TRBV7-6 and TRBJ1-1, with D hard to call. V was shortened by 1 base and J by 1 base, with 7 bases between the two germline ends. Germline V CDR1 and CDR2: SGHVS, FNYEAQ. There are 14 residues in the CDR3.

The rearrangement uses TRBV20-1 and TRBJ1-6; weak D call: TRBD1 (5 bases). From germline, CDR1 is DFQATT and CDR2 SNEGSKA (reference sequence). CDR3 length: 10 amino acids. V lost 6 bases and J 18 bases, leaving 15 bases between the germline ends. The DNA of the CDR3 is TGCAGTGCCCGAAGCAGGGAGGACCACTTT. It is translated as CSARSREDHF.

Worth noting for this clone: This may come from a read error, since a much larger clone is one base off. The chain couples TRBV27 to TRBJ1-2; TRBD1 matches 7 bases. This CDR3 is 13 amino acids long. V lost 6 bases to trimming and J lost 4 bases; unmatched junction nucleotides: 5. Germline V lookup: CDR1 MNHEY, CDR2 SMNVEV (reference sequence). The CDR3 DNA is TGTGCCAGCAGCCGGGACAGAACCTATGGCTACACCTTC. Protein: CASSRDRTYGYTF.

This chain joins TRBV7-8 and TRBJ1-3; no definite D call. The CDR3 runs to 15 residues. Trimming stripped 1 base from V and 1 base from J, with 8 bases between. Germline V CDR1 and CDR2: SGHVS, FQNEAQ. In DNA, the CDR3 is TGTGCCAGCAGCTTAGGAGGGCTTTCTGGAAACACCATATATTTT. Translation: CASSLGGLSGNTIYF.

At least ten counts were recorded for this clone. The V call is TRBV15, the J call TRBJ1-4, with TRBD1 identical over 7 bases. Germline CDR1 is LNHNV and CDR2 is YYDKDF (reference sequence). There are 14 residues in the CDR3. V shed 4 bases, J shed 2 bases, and the junction held 1 base outside the gene matches. CDR3 sequence reads: CATSKTGTNEKLFF. The DNA of the CDR3 is TGTGCCACCAGCAAGACAGGGACTAATGAAAAACTGTTTTTT.

The V call is TRBV5-1, the J call TRBJ1-6; D gene ambiguous. The CDR3 totals 15 residues. CDR1 SGHRS and CDR2 YFSETQ come from the germline V gene. V was trimmed by 1 base and J by 8 bases, leaving 13 bases between them. This CDR3 reads CASSLSSSGDSPLHF. CDR3 DNA: TGCGCCAGCAGCTTGTCTAGTTCCGGAGATTCACCCCTCCACTTT.

This clone was counted once. The V gene is TRBV28, the J gene TRBJ1-2; possibly TRBD1 for D (6 bases). The CDR3 is 14 residues long. The V end was cut by 3 bases, the J end by 7 bases, with 15 bases between. Germline assignment: CDR1 MDHEN and CDR2 SYDVKM. CDR3 sequence reads: CASSLRGALSGYTF. CDR3 DNA: TGTGCCAGCAGTTTGCGGGGGGCGTTATCTGGCTACACCTTC.

The chain combines TRBV4-2 with TRBJ1-4; weak D call: TRBD1 (6 bases). CDR1 LGHNA and CDR2 YNFKEQ come from the germline V gene. There are 16 residues in the CDR3. Trimming removed 1 base from V and 5 bases from J, with 14 bases in between. Here the CDR3 reads CASSQGLRQGNEKLFF. The CDR3 DNA is TGTGCCAGCAGCCAAGGGCTGCGGCAGGGGAATGAAAAACTGTTTTTT.

The rearrangement joins TRBV19 to TRBJ1-2, with D perhaps TRBD1 (6 bases). The germline CDR1 and CDR2 sequences are LNHDA and SQIVND (reference sequence). V lost 5 bases to trimming and J lost 3 bases, with 13 bases between them. This CDR3 has 14 amino acids. This CDR3 is CASSRRGGDYGYTF. CDR3 nucleotide sequence: TGTGCCAGTAGTCGCAGGGGAGGGGACTATGGCTACACCTTC.

CDR3: CASSSGLLFGAGTQYF. DNA for the CDR3: TGTGCCAGCAGCTCAGGACTTCTCTTTGGGGCAGGGACGCAGTATTTT. This chain links TRBV7-9 with TRBJ2-3, with D perhaps matching TRBD1 or TRBD2 (5 bases each). The CDR3 runs to 16 residues. CDR1 is SEHNR and CDR2 is FQNEAQ in the germline V gene (reference sequence). With 4 bases removed from V and 9 bases from J, the gap between germline ends came to 23 bases.

The rearrangement uses TRBV7-9 and TRBJ1-5; maybe TRBD1 (6 bases). The CDR3 extends over 18 amino acids. V dropped 3 bases and J dropped 2 bases, with 20 bases sitting between them. CDR1 is SEHNR, CDR2 FQNEAQ, per germline (reference sequence). The CDR3 reads CASSLGEGTGMGNQPQHF. Written as DNA, the CDR3 is TGTGCCAGCAGCTTGGGTGAGGGTACAGGGATGGGCAATCAGCCCCAGCATTTT. The full variable domain, its missing parts supplied by reference TRBV7-9 and TRBJ1-5, is DTGVSQNPRHKITKRGQNVTFRCDPISEHNRLYWYRQTLGQGPEFLTYFQNEAQLEKSRLLSDRFSAERPKGSFSTLEIQRTEQGDSAMYLCASSLGEGTGMGNQPQHFGDGTRLSIL.

This clone was detected only once. The chain carries TRBV25-1 and TRBJ1-4, with D tentatively TRBD1 (5 bases). The CDR3 covers 13 residues. V lost 6 bases to trimming and J lost 3 bases, with 8 bases between them. Germline assignment: CDR1 MGHDK and CDR2 SYGVNS. CDR3 protein: CASRGTPNEKLFF. The CDR3 DNA reads as TGTGCCAGCAGAGGGACTCCTAATGAAAAACTGTTTTTT.

The chain recombines TRBV11-2 with TRBJ1-1; D is undetermined. Germline CDR1 reads SGHAT; CDR2 reads FQNNGV. Trimming shortened V by 1 base and J by 1 base, and 7 bases separated the two germline ends. This CDR3 is built from 14 residues. The CDR3 here is CASSLGNTNTEAFF. The CDR3, as DNA: TGTGCCAGCAGCTTAGGGAACACGAACACTGAAGCTTTCTTT.

V usage is TRBV6-1 and J usage is TRBJ1-5, with D possibly TRBD1 on 5 matching bases. Germline CDR1 and CDR2: MNHNS and SASEGT. The CDR3 sequence is 13 residues long. The germline V and J ends were trimmed by 6 bases and 4 bases, with 10 bases remaining between them. The CDR3 region is CASRGVLNQPQHF. The CDR3 nucleotides read TGTGCCAGCAGGGGGGTATTGAATCAGCCCCAGCATTTT.

This clone was seen a few times. The CDR3 loop reads CASSLYRGTNEKLFF. CDR3 coding DNA: TGCGCCAGCAGCCTCTACAGGGGTACTAATGAAAAACTGTTTTTT. This chain links TRBV4-1 with TRBJ1-4; 7 positions agree with TRBD1. CDR1 is MGHRA and CDR2 is YSYEKL in the germline V gene. V lost 4 bases, J lost 2 bases, and 4 bases stayed unmatched. The CDR3 sequence is 15 residues long.

The chain joins TRBV7-9 to TRBJ2-7, with D perhaps TRBD1 (6 bases). The germline gives CDR1 SEHNR, CDR2 FQNEAQ (reference sequence). CDR3 length: 14 residues. V was trimmed by 5 bases and J by 3 bases, leaving 14 bases between them. In DNA, the CDR3 is TGTGCCAGCAGCCTACAGGGAGTAGGCTACGAGCAGTACTTC. Its protein product is CASSLQGVGYEQYF.

This chain uses TRBV29-1 with TRBJ1-2, with D perhaps matching TRBD1 (5 bases). The CDR3 runs 12 residues. Per germline, CDR1 SQVTM and CDR2 ANQGSEA. Trimming left V 3 bases short and J 6 bases short, with 11 bases between. The CDR3 bases are TGCAGCGTTGAGGAGTGGGGGGATGGCTACACCTTC. Translation: CSVEEWGDGYTF.

This rearrangement joins TRBV7-2 to TRBJ2-1; 7 positions agree with TRBD1. Germline V lookup: CDR1 SGHTA, CDR2 FQGNSA. J was trimmed by 9 bases and V by 0 bases; bases with no gene match: 5. The CDR3 covers 14 residues. The CDR3 DNA follows: TGTGCCAGCAGCTTAGCCCGGGACAGTTTTGAGCAGTTCTTC. Encoded protein: CASSLARDSFEQFF.

The genes are TRBV27 and TRBJ1-5; possible D gene TRBD1, 5 bases. The CDR3 has 14 residues. Trimming pared 3 bases from V and 6 bases from J, leaving 12 bases between. CDR1 is MNHEY and CDR2 is SMNVEV in the germline V gene (reference sequence). The CDR3 region has the DNA TGTGCCAGCAGTTTCTCGGGGGTGGCTCAGCCCCAGCATTTT. As protein: CASSFSGVAQPQHF.

The rearrangement links TRBV28 to TRBJ2-1, with D possibly matching TRBD1 (6 bases). Trimming took off 3 bases at V and 0 bases at J, with 12 bases between the two ends. Per germline, CDR1 MDHEN and CDR2 SYDVKM. This CDR3 is built from 16 residues. The CDR3 sequence is CASSLQGTRSYNEQFF. The CDR3 DNA is TGTGCCAGCAGTTTGCAGGGGACACGCTCCTACAATGAGCAGTTCTTC.